The clone carrying this T cell receptor beta chain was seen a single time. These data belong to a study of technical replicates of blood from four donors. Libraries were prepared by immunoSEQ multiplex PCR; TCRdb keeps only in-frame clonotypes and omits some of them. The sample has 60,000 to 90,000 clones, 95% seen once. The receptor's source is a human donor in good health. Source material: T cells isolated from PBMCs.

In nucleotides, the CDR3 is TGTGCCAGCACCCGGGAGCAGGAGCCGAACACTGAAGCTTTCTTT. It encodes CASTREQEPNTEAFF. The rearrangement uses TRBV11-2 and TRBJ1-1, with D uncertain. Trimming removed 7 bases at V and 1 base at J, with 16 bases between. Looked up from germline, CDR1 is SGHAT and CDR2 is FQNNGV. This CDR3 is 15 amino acids long.